Below are 10 T cell receptor beta chains sequenced from a single sample in a study of spatial heterogeneity in lung cancer. TCRdb called the 5' RACE reads again in MiXCR, with one record for every CDR3 protein. The sample yields around 110,000 distinct CDR3 sequences, 9% to 15% seen once. Described time point: blood at routine non-recurrence follow-up after resection. Sequencing covered unsorted whole RNA taken from tumor, nontumor lung or frozen PBMC. Sequenced here: PBMCs, sampled at follow-up. These receptors all stem from a male donor with early-stage non-small cell lung cancer.

The CDR3 protein is CASSLGGPGYTF. The CDR3 nucleotides are TGTGCCAGCAGTTTGGGGGGCCCAGGCTACACCTTC. The chain is built from TRBV28 and TRBJ1-2; D perhaps matches TRBD1 (6 bases). V gave up 3 bases and J gave up 8 bases, with 10 bases separating them. In germline, CDR1 is MDHEN, CDR2 SYDVKM. This CDR3 comprises 12 residues.

The gene calls are TRBV5-4 and TRBJ1-2; D is ambiguous. Germline CDR1 reads SGHNT; CDR2 reads YYREEE (reference sequence). The V end lost 2 bases, the J end lost 4 bases, and 15 bases lay between the germline ends. CDR3 length: 15 amino acids. CDR3 coding DNA: TGTGCCAGCAGCTTAAACCACGGGTCGTTCTATGGCTACACCTTC. It codes for CASSLNHGSFYGYTF.

This clonotype was observed a handful of times. CDR3: CASRYRGNSYEQYF. CDR3 nucleotide sequence: TGTGCCAGCAGGTACAGGGGAAACTCCTACGAGCAGTACTTC. This chain uses TRBV6-5 with TRBJ2-7; 7 positions match TRBD1. This CDR3 spans 14 amino acids. Germline-derived CDR1 and CDR2 are MNHEY and SVGAGI. V shed 6 bases and J 0 bases; nucleotides not matched to a gene: 5.

The J gene is TRBJ2-2, the V gene TRBV18; tentatively, D is TRBD2 (5 bases). V gave up 3 bases and J gave up 4 bases, with 15 bases separating them. Looked up from germline, CDR1 is KGHSH and CDR2 is LQKENI. CDR3 length: 16 residues. Here the CDR3 reads CASSPLWARGTGELFF. The CDR3 DNA is TGTGCCAGCTCACCGCTCTGGGCACGGGGCACCGGGGAGCTGTTTTTT.

The CDR3: CASSGSPGTGSTEAFF. For the CDR3, the DNA is TGTGCCAGCAGTGGATCCCCCGGGACAGGGAGCACTGAAGCTTTCTTT. The chain employs TRBV6-5 and TRBJ1-1, with 9 positions matching TRBD1. The CDR3 is 16 amino acids. Trimming removed 5 bases from V and 4 bases from J; junction bases left unmatched: 11. The V gene's germline CDR1 is MNHEY and CDR2 SVGAGI.

V usage is TRBV20-1 and J usage is TRBJ2-1; either TRBD1 or TRBD2 may supply D (5 bases each). V lost 6 bases and J 3 bases, leaving 15 bases between the germline ends. The CDR3 spans 14 residues. Looked up from germline, CDR1 is DFQATT and CDR2 is SNEGSKA (reference sequence). CDR3: CSATGTARYNEQFF. CDR3 DNA sequence: TGCAGTGCCACCGGGACGGCCCGCTACAATGAGCAGTTCTTC.

This clonotype has only a few counts. The rearrangement joins TRBV5-1 to TRBJ1-2, with a tentative D call TRBD1 (5 bases). Trimming stripped 1 base from V and 3 bases from J, with 10 bases between. From germline, CDR1 is SGHRS and CDR2 YFSETQ. The CDR3 spans 14 residues. The CDR3 sequence is CASSLSGMDYGYTF. The CDR3 region has the DNA TGCGCCAGCAGCTTGTCAGGGATGGACTATGGCTACACCTTC.

This clonotype has more than one count but fewer than ten. The genes are TRBV20-1 and TRBJ2-1; 11 nucleotides align to TRBD1. CDR3 length equals 16 residues. The junction had 7 bases not matched to a gene; V was cut back by 0 bases and J by 6 bases. Germline V gene sequence: CDR1 DFQATT, CDR2 SNEGSKA (reference sequence). This CDR3 is CSARDFGTGGANEQFF. DNA of the CDR3: TGCAGTGCTAGAGATTTCGGGACAGGGGGGGCCAATGAGCAGTTCTTC.

The rearrangement links TRBV4-1 to TRBJ2-5; D gene uncertain. Germline CDR1 is MGHRA and CDR2 is YSYEKL. This CDR3 is built from 14 residues. Trimming removed 1 base at V and 5 bases at J, with 11 bases between. The CDR3 DNA sequence: TGCGCCAGCAGCCAAGTCCACCTGCGGGAGACCCAGTACTTC. Translated, it gives CASSQVHLRETQYF.

The V and J genes are TRBV5-4 and TRBJ2-1, with 15 bases lining up with TRBD2. V lost 3 bases to trimming and J lost 6 bases; unmatched junction nucleotides: 10. The CDR3 consists of 18 residues. CDR1 and CDR2 from the germline V gene are SGHNT and YYREEE (reference sequence). CDR3 DNA: TGTGCCAGCAGCTCCCGGACTAGCGGGGGGGCCGGGGGCAATGAGCAGTTCTTC. It codes for CASSSRTSGGAGGNEQFF.